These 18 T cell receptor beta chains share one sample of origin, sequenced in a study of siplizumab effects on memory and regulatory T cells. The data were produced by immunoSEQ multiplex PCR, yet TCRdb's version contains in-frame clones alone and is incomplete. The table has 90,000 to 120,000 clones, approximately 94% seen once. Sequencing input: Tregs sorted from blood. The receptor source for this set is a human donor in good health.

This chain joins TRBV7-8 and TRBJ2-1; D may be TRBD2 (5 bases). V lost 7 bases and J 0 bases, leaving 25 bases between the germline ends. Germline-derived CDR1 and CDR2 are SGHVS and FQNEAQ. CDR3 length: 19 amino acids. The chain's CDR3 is CASTKRGRVVRSSYNEQFF. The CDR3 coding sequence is TGTGCCAGCACCAAAAGAGGGCGGGTGGTGCGGTCCTCCTACAATGAGCAGTTCTTC.

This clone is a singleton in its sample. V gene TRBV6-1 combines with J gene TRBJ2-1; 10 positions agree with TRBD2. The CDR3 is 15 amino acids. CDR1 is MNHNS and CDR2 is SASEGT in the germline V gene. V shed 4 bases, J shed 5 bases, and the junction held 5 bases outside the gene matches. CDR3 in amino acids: CASSVSGRVNNEQFF. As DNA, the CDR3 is TGTGCCAGCAGTGTCAGCGGGAGGGTCAACAATGAGCAGTTCTTC.

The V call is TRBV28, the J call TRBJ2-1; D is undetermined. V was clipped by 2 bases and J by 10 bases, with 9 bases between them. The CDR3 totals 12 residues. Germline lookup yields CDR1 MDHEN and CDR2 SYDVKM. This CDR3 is CASSLTWGEQFF. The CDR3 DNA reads TGTGCCAGCAGTTTAACATGGGGAGAGCAGTTCTTC.

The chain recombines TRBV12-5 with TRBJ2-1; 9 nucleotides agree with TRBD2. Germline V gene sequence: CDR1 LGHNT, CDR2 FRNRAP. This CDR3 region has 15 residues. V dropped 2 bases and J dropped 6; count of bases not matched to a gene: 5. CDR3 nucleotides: TGTGCTAGTGGTTTGAAGACTAGCGGACTCAATGAGCAGTTCTTC. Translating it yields CASGLKTSGLNEQFF.

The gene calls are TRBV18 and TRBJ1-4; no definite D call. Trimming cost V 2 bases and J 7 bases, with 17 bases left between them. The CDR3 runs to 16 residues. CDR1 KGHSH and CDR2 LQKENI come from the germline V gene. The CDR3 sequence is CASSPASGISSEKLFF. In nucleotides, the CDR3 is TGTGCCAGCTCACCAGCGTCGGGAATCTCTAGTGAAAAACTGTTTTTT.

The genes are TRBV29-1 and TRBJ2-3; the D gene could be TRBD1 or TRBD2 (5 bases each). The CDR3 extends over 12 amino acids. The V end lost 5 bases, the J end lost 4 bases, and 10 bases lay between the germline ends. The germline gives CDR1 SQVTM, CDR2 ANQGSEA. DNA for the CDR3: TGCAGCGTTAAGGGGAGCGCAGATACGCAGTATTTT. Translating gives CSVKGSADTQYF.

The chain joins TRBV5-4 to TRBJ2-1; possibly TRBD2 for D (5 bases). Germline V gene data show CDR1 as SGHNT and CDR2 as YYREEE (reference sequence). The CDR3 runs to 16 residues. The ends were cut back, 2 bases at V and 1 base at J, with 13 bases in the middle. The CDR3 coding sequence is TGTGCCAGCAGCTTTTCGGACTCGAGGTCCTACAATGAGCAGTTCTTC. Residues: CASSFSDSRSYNEQFF.

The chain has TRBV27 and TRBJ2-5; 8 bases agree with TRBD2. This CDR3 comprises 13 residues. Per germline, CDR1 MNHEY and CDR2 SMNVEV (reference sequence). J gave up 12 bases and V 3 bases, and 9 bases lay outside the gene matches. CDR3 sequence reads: CASSFTSGGNKYF. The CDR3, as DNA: TGTGCCAGCAGTTTCACTAGCGGAGGGAACAAGTACTTC.

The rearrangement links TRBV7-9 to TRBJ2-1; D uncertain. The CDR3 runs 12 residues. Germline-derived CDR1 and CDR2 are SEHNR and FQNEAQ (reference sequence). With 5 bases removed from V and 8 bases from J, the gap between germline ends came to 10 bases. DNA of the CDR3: TGTGCCAGCAGCGCCCGGCCCCATGAGCAGTTCTTC. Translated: CASSARPHEQFF.

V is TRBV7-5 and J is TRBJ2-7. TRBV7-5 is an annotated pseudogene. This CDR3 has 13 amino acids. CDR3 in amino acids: CVRSLGGGGSQYF. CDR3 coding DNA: TGTGTCAGAAGCTTGGGAGGGGGCGGGTCGCAGTACTTC.

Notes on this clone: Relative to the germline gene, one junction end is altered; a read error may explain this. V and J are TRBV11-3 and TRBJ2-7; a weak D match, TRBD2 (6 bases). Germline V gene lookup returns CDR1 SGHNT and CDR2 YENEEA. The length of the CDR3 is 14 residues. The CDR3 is CASSLNRGSSGQDF. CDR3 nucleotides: TGTGCCAGCAGCCTAAACCGGGGGTCCTCGGGGCAAGACTTC.

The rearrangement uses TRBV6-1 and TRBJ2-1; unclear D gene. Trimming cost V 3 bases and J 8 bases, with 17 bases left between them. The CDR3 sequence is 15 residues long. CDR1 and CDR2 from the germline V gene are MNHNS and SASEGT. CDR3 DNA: TGTGCCAGCAGTGAGTACCCCCTTAGGTTCGATGAGCAGTTCTTC. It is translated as CASSEYPLRFDEQFF.

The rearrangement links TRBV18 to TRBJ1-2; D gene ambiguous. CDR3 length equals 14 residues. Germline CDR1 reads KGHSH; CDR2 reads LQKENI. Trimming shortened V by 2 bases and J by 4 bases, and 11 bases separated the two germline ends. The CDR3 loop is CASSPEAKGYGYTF. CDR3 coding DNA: TGTGCCAGCTCACCAGAGGCAAAGGGCTATGGCTACACCTTC.

CDR3: CASSLAQSGRLFYF. The CDR3 nucleotides read TGTGCCAGCAGCTTAGCCCAATCGGGGAGATTGTTTTACTTC. This chain uses TRBV7-8 with TRBJ2-7; possible D gene TRBD2, 5 bases. V was shortened by 0 bases and J by 13 bases, with 19 bases between the two germline ends. The CDR3 length is 14 residues. CDR1 and CDR2 (germline): SGHVS, FQNEAQ.

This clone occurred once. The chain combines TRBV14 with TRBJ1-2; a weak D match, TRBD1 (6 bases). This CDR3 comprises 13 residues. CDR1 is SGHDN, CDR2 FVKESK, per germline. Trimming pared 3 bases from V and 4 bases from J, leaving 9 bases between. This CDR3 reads CASSQSTGYGYTF. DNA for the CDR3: TGTGCCAGCAGCCAGTCGACAGGCTATGGCTACACCTTC. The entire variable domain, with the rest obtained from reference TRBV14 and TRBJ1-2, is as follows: EAGVTQFPSHSVIEKGQTVTLRCDPISGHDNLYWYRRVMGKEIKFLLHFVKESKQDESGMPNNRFLAERTGGTYSTLKVQPAELEDSGVYFCASSQSTGYGYTFGSGTRLTVV.

The CDR3 DNA reads as TGTGCCAGCAGCCGCCATGACAGCCGATTCACCGGGGAGCTGTTTTTT. It is translated as CASSRHDSRFTGELFF. The chain combines TRBV11-2 with TRBJ2-2; D possibly corresponds to TRBD1 (5 bases). V lost 5 bases to trimming and J lost 4 bases, with 17 bases between them. Germline V CDR1 and CDR2: SGHAT, FQNNGV. CDR3 length: 16 residues.

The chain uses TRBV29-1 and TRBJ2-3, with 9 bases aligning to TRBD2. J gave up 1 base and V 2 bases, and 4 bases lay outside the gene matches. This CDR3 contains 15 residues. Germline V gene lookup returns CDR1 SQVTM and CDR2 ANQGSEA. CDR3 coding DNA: TGCAGCGTTGAAACTAGCGGGTATGGCACAGATACGCAGTATTTT. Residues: CSVETSGYGTDTQYF.

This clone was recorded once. Here the CDR3 DNA reads TGTGCCAGCTCACCCGGACAGAACTACGAGCAGTACTTC. Protein sequence: CASSPGQNYEQYF. V usage is TRBV18 and J usage is TRBJ2-7; D might be TRBD1 (6 bases). The V end lost 3 bases, the J end lost 3 bases, and 9 bases lay between the germline ends. CDR1 is KGHSH and CDR2 is LQKENI in the germline V gene. The CDR3 length is 13 residues.